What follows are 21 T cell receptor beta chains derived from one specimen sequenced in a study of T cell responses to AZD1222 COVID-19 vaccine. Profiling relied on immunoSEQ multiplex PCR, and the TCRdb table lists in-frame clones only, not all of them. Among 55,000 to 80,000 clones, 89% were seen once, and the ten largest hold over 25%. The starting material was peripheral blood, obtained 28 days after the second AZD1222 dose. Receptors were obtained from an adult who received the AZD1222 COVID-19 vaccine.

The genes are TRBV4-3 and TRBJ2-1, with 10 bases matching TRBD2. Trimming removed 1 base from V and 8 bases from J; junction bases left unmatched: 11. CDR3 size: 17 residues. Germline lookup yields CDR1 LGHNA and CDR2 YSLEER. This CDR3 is CASSQGTSGEGEDEQFF. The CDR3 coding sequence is TGCGCCAGCAGCCAAGGGACTAGCGGAGAAGGTGAGGATGAGCAGTTCTTC.

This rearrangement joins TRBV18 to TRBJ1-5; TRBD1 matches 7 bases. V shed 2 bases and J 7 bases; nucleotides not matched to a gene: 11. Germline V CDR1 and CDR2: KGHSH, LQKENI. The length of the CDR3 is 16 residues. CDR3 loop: CASSPLSTGAGQPQHF. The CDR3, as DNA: TGTGCCAGCTCACCATTATCCACAGGGGCTGGGCAGCCCCAGCATTTT.

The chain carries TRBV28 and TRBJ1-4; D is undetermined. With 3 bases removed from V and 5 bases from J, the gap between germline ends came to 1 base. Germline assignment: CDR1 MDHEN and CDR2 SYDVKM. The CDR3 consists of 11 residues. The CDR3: CASSFNEKLFF. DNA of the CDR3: TGTGCCAGCAGTTTCAATGAAAAACTGTTTTTT. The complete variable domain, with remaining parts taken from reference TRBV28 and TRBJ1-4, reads DVKVTQSSRYLVKRTGEKVFLECVQDMDHENMFWYRQDPGLGLRLIYFSYDVKMKEKGDIPEGYSVSREKKERFSLILESASTNQTSMYLCASSFNEKLFFGSGTQLSVL.

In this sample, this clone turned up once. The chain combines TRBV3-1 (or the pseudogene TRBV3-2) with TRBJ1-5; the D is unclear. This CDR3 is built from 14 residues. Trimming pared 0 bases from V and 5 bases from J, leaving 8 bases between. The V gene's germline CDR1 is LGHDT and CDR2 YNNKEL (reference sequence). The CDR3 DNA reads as TGTGCCAGCAGCCAAGATTGGGGAGATCAGCCCCAGCATTTT. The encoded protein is CASSQDWGDQPQHF.

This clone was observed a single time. In nucleotides, the CDR3 is TGTGCCCGCTGGGCCCAGGGAAGTTATGGCTACACCTTC. Encoded protein: CARWAQGSYGYTF. The genes are TRBV7-7 and TRBJ1-2; possibly TRBD1 for D (5 bases). This CDR3 region has 13 residues. V lost 11 bases and J lost 5, with 18 bases in between. Germline values: CDR1 SSHAT, CDR2 FNYEAQ (reference sequence).

CDR3 bases: TGTGCCAGCAGCTTAGGGGCCTGGGAACAGGGGGGGTCTGAAGCTTTCTTT. It encodes CASSLGAWEQGGSEAFF. V and J are TRBV11-3 and TRBJ1-1; 8 bases are a match to TRBD1. Germline V gene data show CDR1 as SGHNT and CDR2 as YENEEA. This CDR3 has 17 amino acids. V shed 1 base, J shed 6 bases, and the junction held 13 bases outside the gene matches.

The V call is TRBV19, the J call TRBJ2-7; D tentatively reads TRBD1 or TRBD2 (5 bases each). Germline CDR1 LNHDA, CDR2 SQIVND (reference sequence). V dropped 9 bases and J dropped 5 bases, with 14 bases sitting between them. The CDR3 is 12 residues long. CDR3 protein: CASGDVLDEQYF. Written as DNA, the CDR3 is TGTGCCAGCGGGGACGTTCTGGACGAGCAGTACTTC.

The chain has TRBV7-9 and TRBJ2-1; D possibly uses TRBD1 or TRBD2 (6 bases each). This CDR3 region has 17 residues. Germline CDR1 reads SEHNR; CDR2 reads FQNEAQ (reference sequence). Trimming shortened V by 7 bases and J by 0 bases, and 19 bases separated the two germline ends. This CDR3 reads CASTKDGGSSSYNEQFF. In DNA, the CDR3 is TGTGCCAGCACCAAGGACGGGGGCTCCAGCTCCTACAATGAGCAGTTCTTC.

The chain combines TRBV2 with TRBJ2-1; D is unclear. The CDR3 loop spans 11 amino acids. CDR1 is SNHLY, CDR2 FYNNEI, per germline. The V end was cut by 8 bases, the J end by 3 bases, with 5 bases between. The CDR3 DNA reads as TGTGCCAGCCACGTCTACAATGAGCAGTTCTTC. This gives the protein CASHVYNEQFF.

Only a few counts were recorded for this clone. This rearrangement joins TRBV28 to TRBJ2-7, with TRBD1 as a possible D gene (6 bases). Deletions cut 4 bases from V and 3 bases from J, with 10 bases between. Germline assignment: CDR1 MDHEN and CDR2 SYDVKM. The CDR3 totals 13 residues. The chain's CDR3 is CASSSLDSYEQYF. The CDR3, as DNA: TGTGCCAGCAGTTCCTTGGACAGCTACGAGCAGTACTTC. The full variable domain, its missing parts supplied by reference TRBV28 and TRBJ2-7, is DVKVTQSSRYLVKRTGEKVFLECVQDMDHENMFWYRQDPGLGLRLIYFSYDVKMKEKGDIPEGYSVSREKKERFSLILESASTNQTSMYLCASSSLDSYEQYFGPGTRLTVT.

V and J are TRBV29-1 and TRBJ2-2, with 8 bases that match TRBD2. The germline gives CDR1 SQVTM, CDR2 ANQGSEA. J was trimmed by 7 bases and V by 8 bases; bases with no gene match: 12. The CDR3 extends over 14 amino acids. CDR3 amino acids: CSISKAGGGGELFF. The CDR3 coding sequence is TGCAGCATCTCCAAGGCGGGAGGCGGCGGGGAGCTGTTTTTT.

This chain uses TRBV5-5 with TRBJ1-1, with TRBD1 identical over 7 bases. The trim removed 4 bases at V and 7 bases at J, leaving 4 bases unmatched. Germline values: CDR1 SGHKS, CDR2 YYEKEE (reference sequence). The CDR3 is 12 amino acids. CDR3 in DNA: TGTGCCAGCAGCCCGACAGGGTTTGAAGCTTTCTTT. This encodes CASSPTGFEAFF. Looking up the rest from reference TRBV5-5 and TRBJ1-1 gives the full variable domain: DAGVTQSPTHLIKTRGQQVTLRCSPISGHKSVSWYQQVLGQGPQFIFQYYEKEERGRGNFPDRFSARQFPNYSSELNVNALLLGDSALYLCASSPTGFEAFFGQGTRLTVV.

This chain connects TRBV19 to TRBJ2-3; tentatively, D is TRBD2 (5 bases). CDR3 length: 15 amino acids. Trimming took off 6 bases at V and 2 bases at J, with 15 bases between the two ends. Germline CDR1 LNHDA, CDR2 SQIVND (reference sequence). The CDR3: CASRPTRPHTDTQYF. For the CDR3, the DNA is TGTGCCAGTAGACCTACTAGACCTCACACAGATACGCAGTATTTT.

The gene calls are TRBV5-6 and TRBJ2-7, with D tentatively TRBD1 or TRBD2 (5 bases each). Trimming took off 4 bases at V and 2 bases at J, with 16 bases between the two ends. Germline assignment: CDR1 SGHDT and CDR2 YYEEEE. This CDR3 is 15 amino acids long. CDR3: CASSRRGVRAYEQYF. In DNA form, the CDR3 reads TGTGCCAGCAGCCGGAGAGGGGTCCGAGCCTACGAGCAGTACTTC.

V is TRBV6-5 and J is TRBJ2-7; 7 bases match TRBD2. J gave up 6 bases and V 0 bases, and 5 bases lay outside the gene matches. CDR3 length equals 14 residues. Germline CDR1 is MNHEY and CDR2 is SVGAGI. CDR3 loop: CASSYSRWGGEQYF. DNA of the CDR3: TGTGCCAGCAGTTACTCGAGGTGGGGGGGCGAGCAGTACTTC.

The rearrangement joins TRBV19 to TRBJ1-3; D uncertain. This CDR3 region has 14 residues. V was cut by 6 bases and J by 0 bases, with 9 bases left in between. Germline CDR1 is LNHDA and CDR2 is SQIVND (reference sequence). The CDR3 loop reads CASSLQISGNTIYF. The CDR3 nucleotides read TGTGCCAGTAGCCTACAGATCTCTGGAAACACCATATATTTT.

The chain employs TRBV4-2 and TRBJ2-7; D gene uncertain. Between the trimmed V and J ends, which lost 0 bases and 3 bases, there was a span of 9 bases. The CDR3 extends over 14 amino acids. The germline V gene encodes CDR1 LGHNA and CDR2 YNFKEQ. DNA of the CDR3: TGTGCCAGCAGCCAAGATTCCGGACGCTACGAGCAGTACTTC. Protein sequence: CASSQDSGRYEQYF.

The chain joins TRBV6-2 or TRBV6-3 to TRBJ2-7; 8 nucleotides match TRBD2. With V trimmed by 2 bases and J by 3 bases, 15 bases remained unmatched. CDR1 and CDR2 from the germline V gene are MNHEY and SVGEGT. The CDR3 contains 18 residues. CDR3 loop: CASSYLPGGRPLDYEQYF. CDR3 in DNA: TGTGCCAGCAGTTACCTACCAGGCGGGAGGCCCCTTGACTACGAGCAGTACTTC.

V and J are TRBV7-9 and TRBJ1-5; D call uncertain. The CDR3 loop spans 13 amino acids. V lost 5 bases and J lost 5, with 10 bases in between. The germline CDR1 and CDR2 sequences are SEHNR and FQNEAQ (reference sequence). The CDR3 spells CASSDNPDQPQHF. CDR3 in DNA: TGTGCCAGCAGCGACAACCCTGATCAGCCCCAGCATTTT.

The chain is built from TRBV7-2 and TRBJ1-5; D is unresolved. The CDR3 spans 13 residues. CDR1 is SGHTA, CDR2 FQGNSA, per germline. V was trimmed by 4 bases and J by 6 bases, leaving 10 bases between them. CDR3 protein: CASSSFLSQPQHF. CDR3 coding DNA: TGTGCCAGCAGCTCCTTCCTCTCTCAGCCCCAGCATTTT.

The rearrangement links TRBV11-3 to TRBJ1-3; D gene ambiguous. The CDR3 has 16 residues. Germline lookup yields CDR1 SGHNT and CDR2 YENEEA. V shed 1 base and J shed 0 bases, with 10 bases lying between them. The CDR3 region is CASSLGHASSGNTIYF. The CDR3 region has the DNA TGTGCCAGCAGCTTAGGGCACGCCAGCTCTGGAAACACCATATATTTT. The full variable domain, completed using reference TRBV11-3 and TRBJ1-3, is EAGVVQSPRYKIIEKKQPVAFWCNPISGHNTLYWYLQNLGQGPELLIRYENEEAVDDSQLPKDRFSAERLKGVDSTLKIQPAELGDSAVYLCASSLGHASSGNTIYFGEGSWLTVV.